These T cell receptor beta chains were read from a single sample in a study of cytomegalovirus exposure and HLA in healthy donors. Data came from immunoSEQ multiplex PCR; TCRdb stores just in-frame clones and leaves some out. Counted here are roughly 170,000 clones, about 79% occurring once; the ten biggest clones make up under 1.5%. Material for sequencing was PBMCs. The receptors come from a girl aged 2 to 9 in good health and CMV-seropositive. Each CDR3 is given with its conserved first and last residue. A D gene is named only where the DNA matches it firmly. Some rows mark clone size as missing; the rest say once, few, many or name a class of expanded clone.

V gene,clone size,D gene,J gene,CDR3 DNA,CDR3 protein
TRBV9,once,TRBD1,TRBJ2-3,TGTGCCAGCAGCCCGGAGGACAGGGGGTTCGCAGATACGCAGTATTTT,CASSPEDRGFADTQYF
TRBV4-1,-,-,TRBJ1-4,TGCGCCAGCAGCCCATCCAACCCGGGTTACTATAATGAAAAACTGTTTTTT,CASSPSNPGYYNEKLFF
TRBV5-4,once,TRBD2,TRBJ2-5,TGTGCCAGCAGCTTCATAGCGGGAGGGTCAGGAGAGACCCAGTACTTC,CASSFIAGGSGETQYF
TRBV7-2,-,-,TRBJ1-2,TGTGCCAGCAGCTCTACAGTTAATAACTATGGCTACACCTTC,CASSSTVNNYGYTF
TRBV28,-,TRBD1,TRBJ1-2,TGTGCCAGCAGTTTCGCGGACAGGGCTAACTATGGCTACACCTTC,CASSFADRANYGYTF
TRBV19,-,-,TRBJ2-1,TGTGCCAGTAGTATAGGGGCTAGCCCGATGGCGTATCAGCAGTTCTTC,CASSIGASPMAYQQFF
TRBV5-1,-,-,TRBJ1-1,TGCGCCAGCAGCTCGGCGGGTAGTAGGAACACTGAAGCTTTCTTT,CASSSAGSRNTEAFF
TRBV5-1,few,-,TRBJ1-1,TGCGCCAGCAGCTTGGCCAAGGAGGCTGAAGCTTTCTTT,CASSLAKEAEAFF
TRBV6-4,-,-,TRBJ1-2,TGTGCCAGCAGAGGGACTATGGGCTACACCTTC,CASRGTMGYTF
TRBV5-1,-,-,TRBJ2-1,TGCGCCAGCAGCTTGTTCGAACAGCCAGAAAACAATGAGCAGTTCTTC,CASSLFEQPENNEQFF
TRBV6-1,-,TRBD1,TRBJ2-4,TGTGCCAGCAGTGCACAGGGGGCGGGTTCCAAAAACATTCAGTACTTC,CASSAQGAGSKNIQYF